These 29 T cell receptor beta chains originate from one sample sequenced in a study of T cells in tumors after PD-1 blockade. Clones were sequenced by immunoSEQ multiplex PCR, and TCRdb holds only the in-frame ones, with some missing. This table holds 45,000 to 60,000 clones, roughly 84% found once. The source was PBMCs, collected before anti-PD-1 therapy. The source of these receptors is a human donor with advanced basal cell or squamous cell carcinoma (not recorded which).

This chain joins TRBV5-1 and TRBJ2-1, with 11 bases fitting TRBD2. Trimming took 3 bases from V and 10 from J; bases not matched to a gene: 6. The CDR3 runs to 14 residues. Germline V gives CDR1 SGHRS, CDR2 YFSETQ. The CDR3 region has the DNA TGCGCCAGCAGCTACGGGACTAGCGGTGTGGAGCAGTTCTTC. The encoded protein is CASSYGTSGVEQFF.

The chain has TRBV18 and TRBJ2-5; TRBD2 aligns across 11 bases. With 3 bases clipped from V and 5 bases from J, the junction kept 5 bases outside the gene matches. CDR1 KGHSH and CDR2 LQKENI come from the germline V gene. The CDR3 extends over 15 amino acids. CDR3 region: CASSPPTSGIETQYF. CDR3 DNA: TGTGCCAGCTCACCCCCGACTAGCGGGATTGAGACCCAGTACTTC.

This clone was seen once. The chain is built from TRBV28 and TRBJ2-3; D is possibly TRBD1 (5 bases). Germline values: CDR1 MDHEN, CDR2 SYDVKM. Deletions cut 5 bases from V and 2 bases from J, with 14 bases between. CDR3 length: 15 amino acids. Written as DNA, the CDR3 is TGTGCCAGCAGTAGCTGGGCCAGGGACACAGATACGCAGTATTTT. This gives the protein CASSSWARDTDTQYF.

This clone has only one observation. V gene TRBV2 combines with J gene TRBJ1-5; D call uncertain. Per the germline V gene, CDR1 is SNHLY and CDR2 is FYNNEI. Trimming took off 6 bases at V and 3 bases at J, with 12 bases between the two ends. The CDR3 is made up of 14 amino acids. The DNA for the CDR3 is TGTGCCAGCAGCCAAGACCGAATCAATCAGCCCCAGCATTTT. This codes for CASSQDRINQPQHF.

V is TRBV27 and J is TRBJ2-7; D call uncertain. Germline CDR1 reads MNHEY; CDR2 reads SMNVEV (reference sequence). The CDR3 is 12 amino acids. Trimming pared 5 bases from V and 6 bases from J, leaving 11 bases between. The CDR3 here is CASSPRRGEQYF. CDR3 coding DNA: TGTGCCAGCAGTCCCCGGAGAGGCGAGCAGTACTTC.

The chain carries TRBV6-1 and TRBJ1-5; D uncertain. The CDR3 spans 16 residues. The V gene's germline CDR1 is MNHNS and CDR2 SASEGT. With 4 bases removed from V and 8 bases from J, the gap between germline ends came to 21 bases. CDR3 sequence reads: CASSASRYGELEPQHF. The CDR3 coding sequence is TGTGCCAGCAGTGCCTCCCGCTATGGGGAGTTGGAGCCCCAGCATTTT.

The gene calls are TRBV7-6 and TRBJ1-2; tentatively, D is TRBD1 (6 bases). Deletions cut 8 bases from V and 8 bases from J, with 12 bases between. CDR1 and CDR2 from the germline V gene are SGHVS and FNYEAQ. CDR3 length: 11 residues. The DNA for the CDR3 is TGTGCCAGCGGGGGGGCGCGGGGCTACACCTTC. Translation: CASGGARGYTF.

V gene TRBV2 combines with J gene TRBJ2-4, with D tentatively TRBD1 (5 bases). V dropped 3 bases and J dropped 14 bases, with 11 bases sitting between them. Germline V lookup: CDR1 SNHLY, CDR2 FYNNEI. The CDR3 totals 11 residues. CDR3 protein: CASSERQGKYF. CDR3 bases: TGTGCCAGCAGTGAGCGGCAGGGAAAGTACTTC.

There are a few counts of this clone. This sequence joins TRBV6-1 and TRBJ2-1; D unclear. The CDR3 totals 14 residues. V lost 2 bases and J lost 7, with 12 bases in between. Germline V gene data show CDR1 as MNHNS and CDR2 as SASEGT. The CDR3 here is CASSEYGGPNEQFF. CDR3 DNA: TGTGCCAGCAGTGAATATGGCGGCCCGAATGAGCAGTTCTTC.

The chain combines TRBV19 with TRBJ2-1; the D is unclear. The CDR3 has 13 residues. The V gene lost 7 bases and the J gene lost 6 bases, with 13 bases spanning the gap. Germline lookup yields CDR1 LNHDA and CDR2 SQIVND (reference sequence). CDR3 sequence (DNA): TGTGCCAGTACCCTAGGCCCTTCCAATGAGCAGTTCTTC. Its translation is CASTLGPSNEQFF.

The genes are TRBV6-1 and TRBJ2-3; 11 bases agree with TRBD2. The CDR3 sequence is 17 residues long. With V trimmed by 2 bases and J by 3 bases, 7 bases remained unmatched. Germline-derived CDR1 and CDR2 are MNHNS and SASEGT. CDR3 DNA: TGTGCCAGCAGTGAAAGGGTTCTAGCGGGAGGAACAGATACGCAGTATTTT. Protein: CASSERVLAGGTDTQYF.

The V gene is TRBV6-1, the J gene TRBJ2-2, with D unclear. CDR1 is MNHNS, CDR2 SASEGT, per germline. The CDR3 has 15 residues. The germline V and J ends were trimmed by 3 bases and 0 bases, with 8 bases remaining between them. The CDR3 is CASSDWTSNTGELFF. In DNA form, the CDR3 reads TGTGCCAGCAGTGATTGGACCTCGAACACCGGGGAGCTGTTTTTT.

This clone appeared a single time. In DNA, the CDR3 is TGTGCCAGCAGTTCAACCTCTGGCCGGGGATCCCAGCCCCAGCATTTT. Translating gives CASSSTSGRGSQPQHF. This chain uses TRBV6-6 with TRBJ1-5; D not resolved. There are 16 residues in the CDR3. Between the trimmed V and J ends, which lost 4 bases and 7 bases, there was a span of 20 bases. Germline CDR1 is MNHNY and CDR2 is SVGAGI (reference sequence).

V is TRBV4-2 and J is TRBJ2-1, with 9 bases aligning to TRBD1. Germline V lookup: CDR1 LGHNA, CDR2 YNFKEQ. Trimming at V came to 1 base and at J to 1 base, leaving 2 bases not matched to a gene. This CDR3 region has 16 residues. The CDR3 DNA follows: TGTGCCAGCAGCCAAGTACAGGGGGCTTCCTACAATGAGCAGTTCTTC. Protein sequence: CASSQVQGASYNEQFF.

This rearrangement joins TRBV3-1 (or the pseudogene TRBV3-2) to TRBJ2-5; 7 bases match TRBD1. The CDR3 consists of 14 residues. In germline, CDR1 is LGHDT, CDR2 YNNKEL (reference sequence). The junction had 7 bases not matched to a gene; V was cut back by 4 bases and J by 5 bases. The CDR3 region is CASSPTGWGETQYF. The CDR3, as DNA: TGTGCCAGCAGCCCGACAGGGTGGGGGGAGACCCAGTACTTC.

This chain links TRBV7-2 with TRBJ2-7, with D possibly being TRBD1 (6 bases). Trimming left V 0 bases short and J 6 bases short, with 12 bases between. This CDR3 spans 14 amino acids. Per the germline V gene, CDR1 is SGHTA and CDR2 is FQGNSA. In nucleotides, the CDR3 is TGTGCCAGCAGCTTAGCAGGCAGGGGTGCCGAGCAGTACTTC. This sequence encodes CASSLAGRGAEQYF.

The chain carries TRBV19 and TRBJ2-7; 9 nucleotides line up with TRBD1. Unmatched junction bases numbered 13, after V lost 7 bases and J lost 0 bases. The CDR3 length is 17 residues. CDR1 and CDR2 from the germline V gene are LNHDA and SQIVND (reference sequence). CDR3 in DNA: TGTGCCAGTACCTATCCGGGACAGGGCTTTTTCTCCTACGAGCAGTACTTC. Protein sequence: CASTYPGQGFFSYEQYF.

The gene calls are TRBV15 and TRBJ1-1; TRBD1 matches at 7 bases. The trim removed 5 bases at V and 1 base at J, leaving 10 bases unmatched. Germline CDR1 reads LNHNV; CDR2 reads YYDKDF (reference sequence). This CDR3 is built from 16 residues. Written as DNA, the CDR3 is TGTGCCACCAGCTCCACGACAGGGTGGACGAACACTGAAGCTTTCTTT. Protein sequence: CATSSTTGWTNTEAFF. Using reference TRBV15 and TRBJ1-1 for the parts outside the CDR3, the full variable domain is DAMVIQNPRYQVTQFGKPVTLSCSQTLNHNVMYWYQQKSSQAPKLLFHYYDKDFNNEADTPDNFQSRRPNTSFCFLDIRSPGLGDTAMYLCATSSTTGWTNTEAFFGQGTRLTVV.

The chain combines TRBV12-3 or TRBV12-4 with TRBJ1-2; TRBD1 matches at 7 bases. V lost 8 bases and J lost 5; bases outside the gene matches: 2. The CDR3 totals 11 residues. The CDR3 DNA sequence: TGTGCCAGCCTACAGGGGTATGGCTACACCTTC. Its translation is CASLQGYGYTF.

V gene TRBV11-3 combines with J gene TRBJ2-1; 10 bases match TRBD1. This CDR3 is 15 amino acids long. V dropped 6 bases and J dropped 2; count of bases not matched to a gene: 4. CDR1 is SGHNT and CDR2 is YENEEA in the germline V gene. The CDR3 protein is CASRTGTGAYNEQFF. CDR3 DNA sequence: TGTGCCAGCAGGACCGGGACAGGGGCCTACAATGAGCAGTTCTTC.

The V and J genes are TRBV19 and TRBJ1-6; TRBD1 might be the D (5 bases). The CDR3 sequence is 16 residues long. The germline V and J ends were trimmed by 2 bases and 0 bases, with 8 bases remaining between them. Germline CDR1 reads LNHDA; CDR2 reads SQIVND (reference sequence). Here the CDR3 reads CASSISGSSYNSPLHF. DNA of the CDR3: TGTGCCAGTAGTATATCAGGGAGCTCCTATAATTCACCCCTCCACTTT. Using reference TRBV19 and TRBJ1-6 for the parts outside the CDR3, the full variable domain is DGGITQSPKYLFRKEGQNVTLSCEQNLNHDAMYWYRQDPGQGLRLIYYSQIVNDFQKGDIAEGYSVSREKKESFPLTVTSAQKNPTAFYLCASSISGSSYNSPLHFGNGTRLTVT.

Here the CDR3 reads CASSPSQGLNTEAFF. Here the CDR3 DNA reads TGTGCCAGCAGCCCTTCACAGGGGCTAAACACTGAAGCTTTCTTT. The chain couples TRBV7-9 to TRBJ1-1; 7 bases are a match to TRBD1. The CDR3 is 15 residues long. Losses at the gene ends were 5 bases for V and 2 bases for J; bases not matched to a gene: 8. Per the germline V gene, CDR1 is SEHNR and CDR2 is FQNEAQ (reference sequence).

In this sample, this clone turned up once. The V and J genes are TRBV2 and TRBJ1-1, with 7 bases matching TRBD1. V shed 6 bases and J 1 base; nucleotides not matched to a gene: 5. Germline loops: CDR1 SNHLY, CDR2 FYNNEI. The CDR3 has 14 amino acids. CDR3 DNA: TGTGCCAGCAGGGAACAGGGGAGGAACACTGAAGCTTTCTTT. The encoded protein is CASREQGRNTEAFF.

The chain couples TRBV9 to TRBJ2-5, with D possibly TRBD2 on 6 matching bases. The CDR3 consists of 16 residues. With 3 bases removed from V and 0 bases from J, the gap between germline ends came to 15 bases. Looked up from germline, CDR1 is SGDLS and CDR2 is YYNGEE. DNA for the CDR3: TGTGCCAGCAGCGGCGGGGCTGGTGCGGACCAAGAGACCCAGTACTTC. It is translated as CASSGGAGADQETQYF.

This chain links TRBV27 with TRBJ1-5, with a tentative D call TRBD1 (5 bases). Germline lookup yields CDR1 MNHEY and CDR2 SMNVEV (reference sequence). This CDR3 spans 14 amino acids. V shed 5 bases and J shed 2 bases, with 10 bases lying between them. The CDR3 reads CASSMGRGNQPQHF. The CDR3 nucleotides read TGTGCCAGCAGTATGGGCAGGGGCAATCAGCCCCAGCATTTT.

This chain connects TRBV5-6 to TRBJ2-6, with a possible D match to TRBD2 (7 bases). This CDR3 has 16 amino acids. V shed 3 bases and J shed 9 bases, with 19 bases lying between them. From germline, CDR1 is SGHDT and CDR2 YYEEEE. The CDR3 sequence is CASSWGGHSGFNVLTF. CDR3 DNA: TGTGCCAGCAGCTGGGGGGGCCACTCAGGCTTCAACGTCCTGACTTTC.

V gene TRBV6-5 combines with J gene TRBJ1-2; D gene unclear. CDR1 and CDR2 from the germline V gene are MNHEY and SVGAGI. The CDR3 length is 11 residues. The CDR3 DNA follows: TGTGCTACCTCAGCTAACTATGGCTACACCTTC. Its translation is CATSANYGYTF.

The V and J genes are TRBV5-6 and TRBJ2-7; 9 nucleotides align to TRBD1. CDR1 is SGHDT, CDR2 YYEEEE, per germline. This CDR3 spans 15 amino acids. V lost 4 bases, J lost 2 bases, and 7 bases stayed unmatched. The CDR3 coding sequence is TGTGCCAGCAGCCCGGGACAGGGCCCTACCTACGAGCAGTACTTC. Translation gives CASSPGQGPTYEQYF.

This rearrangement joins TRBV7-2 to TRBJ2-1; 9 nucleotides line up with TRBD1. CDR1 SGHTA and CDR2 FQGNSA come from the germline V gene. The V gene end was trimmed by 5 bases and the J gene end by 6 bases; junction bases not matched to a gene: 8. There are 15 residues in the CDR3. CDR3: CASSPWTGVGNEQFF. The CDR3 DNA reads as TGTGCCAGCAGCCCGTGGACAGGGGTTGGCAATGAGCAGTTCTTC.